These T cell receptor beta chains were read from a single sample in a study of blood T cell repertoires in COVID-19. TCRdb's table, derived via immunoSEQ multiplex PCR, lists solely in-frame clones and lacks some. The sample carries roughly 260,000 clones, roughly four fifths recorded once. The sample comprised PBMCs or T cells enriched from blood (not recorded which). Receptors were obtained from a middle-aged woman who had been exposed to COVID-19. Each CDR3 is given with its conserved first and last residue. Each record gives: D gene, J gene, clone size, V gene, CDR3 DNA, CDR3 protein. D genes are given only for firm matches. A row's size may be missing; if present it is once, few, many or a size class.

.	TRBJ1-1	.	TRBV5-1	TGCGCCAGCAGCTTGGTACCAGGGTACACTGAAGCTTTCTTT	CASSLVPGYTEAFF
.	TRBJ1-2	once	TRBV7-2	TGTGCCAGCAGCTTAAATCTTTATGGCTACACCTTC	CASSLNLYGYTF
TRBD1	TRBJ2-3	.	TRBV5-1	TGCGCCAGCAGCTTGGACAGGGGGCCCACTTCCACAGATACGCAGTATTTT	CASSLDRGPTSTDTQYF
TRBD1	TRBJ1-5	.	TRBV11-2	TGTGCCAGCAGCTCCATAGCGGACAGGGCAGGCCCCCAGCATTTT	CASSSIADRAGPQHF
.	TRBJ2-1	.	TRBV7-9	TGTGCCAGCAGCTCACTAGTCGTCTCCTACAATGAGCAGTTCTTC	CASSSLVVSYNEQFF
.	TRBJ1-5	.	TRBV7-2	TGTGCCAGCAGCCCCCGAGGGTGGGGCAATCAGCCCCAGCATTTT	CASSPRGWGNQPQHF
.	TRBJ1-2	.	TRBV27	TGTGCCAGCAGTTTACACGGAGGTGGCTACACCTTC	CASSLHGGGYTF
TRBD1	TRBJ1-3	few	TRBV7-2	TGTGCCAGCAGCTTAGAGACAGGGGCGGGAAACACCATATATTTT	CASSLETGAGNTIYF
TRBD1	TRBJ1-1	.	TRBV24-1	TGTGCCACCGCGGCAGGGGGATCAAAGAACACTGAAGCTTTCTTT	CATAAGGSKNTEAFF
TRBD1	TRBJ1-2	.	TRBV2	TGTGCCAGCACCCTGGTCAGGGGGCAAGGCTACACCTTC	CASTLVRGQGYTF
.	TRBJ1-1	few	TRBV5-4	TGTGCCAGCAGCCCTGGTGGACACCTGAACACTGAAGCTTTCTTT	CASSPGGHLNTEAFF
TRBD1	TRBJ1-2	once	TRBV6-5	TGTGCCAGCAAACCCGGGACAGCCTTCTATGGCTACACCTTC	CASKPGTAFYGYTF
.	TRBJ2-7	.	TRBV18	TGTGCCAGCTCACCACCTAACGCGTACGAGCAGTACTTC	CASSPPNAYEQYF
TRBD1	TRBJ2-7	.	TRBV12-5	TGTGCTAGTGGACGTCCCCGGACAGGGTACAGCGAGCAGTACTTC	CASGRPRTGYSEQYF
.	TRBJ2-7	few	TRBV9	TGTGCCAGCAGCCCTGGATTAGGGGTCGTGTCCGGCGACGAGCAGTACTTC	CASSPGLGVVSGDEQYF